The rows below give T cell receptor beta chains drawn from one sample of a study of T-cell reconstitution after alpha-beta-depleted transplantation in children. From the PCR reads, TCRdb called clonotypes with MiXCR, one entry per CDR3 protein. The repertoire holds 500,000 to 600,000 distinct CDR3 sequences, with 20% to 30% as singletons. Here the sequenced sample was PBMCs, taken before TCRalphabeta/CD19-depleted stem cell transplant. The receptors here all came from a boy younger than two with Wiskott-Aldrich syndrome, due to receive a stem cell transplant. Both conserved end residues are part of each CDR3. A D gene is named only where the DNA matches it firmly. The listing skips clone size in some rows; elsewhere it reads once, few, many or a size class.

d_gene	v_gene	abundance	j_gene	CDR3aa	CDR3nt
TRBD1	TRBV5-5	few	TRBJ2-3	CASSLGGTGWGTDTQYF	TGTGCCAGCAGCTTAGGGGGGACAGGGTGGGGCACAGATACGCAGTATTTT
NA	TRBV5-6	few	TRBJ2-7	CASSIDLGPHYF	TGTGCCAGCAGCATTGATCTAGGACCCCACTACTTC
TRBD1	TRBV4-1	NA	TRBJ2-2	CASSWDRGGELFF	TGCGCCAGCAGCTGGGACAGGGGGGGGGAGCTGTTTTTT
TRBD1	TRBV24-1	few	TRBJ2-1	CATSPRDRAYNEQFF	TGTGCCACCAGTCCCCGTGACAGGGCTTACAATGAGCAGTTCTTC
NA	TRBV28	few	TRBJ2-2	CASRWGVTGELFF	TGTGCCAGCAGGTGGGGGGTCACCGGGGAGCTGTTTTTT
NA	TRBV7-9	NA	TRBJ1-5	CASSPGRDNQPQHF	TGTGCCAGCAGCCCCGGGAGGGACAATCAGCCCCAGCATTTT
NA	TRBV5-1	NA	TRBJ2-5	CASSLVGQGKTQYF	TGCGCCAGCAGCTTGGTTGGGCAGGGAAAGACCCAGTACTTC
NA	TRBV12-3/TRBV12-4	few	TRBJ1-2	CASSFMGYYGYTF	TGTGCCAGCAGTTTTATGGGATACTATGGCTACACCTTC
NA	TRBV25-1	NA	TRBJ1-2	CASSQNGGYTF	TGTGCCAGCAGTCAAAATGGTGGCTACACCTTC
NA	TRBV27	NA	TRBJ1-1	CASSLWSGSEAFF	TGTGCCAGCAGTTTATGGTCCGGCTCTGAAGCTTTCTTT
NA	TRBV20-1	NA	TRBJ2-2	CSASFGNTGELFF	TGCAGTGCTAGTTTCGGGAACACCGGGGAGCTGTTTTTT
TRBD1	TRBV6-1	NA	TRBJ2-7	CASRRSRDRSYEQYF	TGTGCCAGCAGAAGATCCCGGGACAGGAGCTACGAGCAGTACTTC
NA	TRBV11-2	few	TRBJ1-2	CASSPPQGPGYTF	TGTGCCAGCAGCCCCCCGCAGGGGCCGGGCTACACCTTC
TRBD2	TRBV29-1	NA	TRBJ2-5	CSVASSGQETQYF	TGCAGCGTTGCTTCTAGCGGCCAAGAGACCCAGTACTTC
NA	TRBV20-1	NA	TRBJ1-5	CSASAPGPRIYQPQHF	TGCAGTGCAAGTGCTCCGGGTCCCCGGATTTATCAGCCCCAGCATTTT
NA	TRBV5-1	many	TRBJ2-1	CASSPSGSLYNEQFF	TGCGCCAGCAGCCCGTCGGGATCCCTTTACAATGAGCAGTTCTTC
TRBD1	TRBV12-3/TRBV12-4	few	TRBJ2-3	CASTLTGAEDTQYF	TGTGCCAGCACCCTGACAGGGGCGGAAGATACGCAGTATTTT
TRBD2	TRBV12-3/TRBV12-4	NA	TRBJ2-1	CASSGLAGGGNEQFF	TGTGCCAGCAGCGGACTAGCGGGAGGAGGCAATGAGCAGTTCTTC
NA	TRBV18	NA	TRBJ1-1	CASSPDLNTEAFF	TGTGCCAGCTCCCCCGACCTGAACACTGAAGCTTTCTTT
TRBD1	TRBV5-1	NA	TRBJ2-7	CASSFTSGTGGEQYF	TGCGCCAGCAGCTTTACTTCCGGGACAGGGGGCGAGCAGTACTTC
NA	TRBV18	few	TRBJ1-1	CASSNRDGAFF	TGTGCCAGCTCAAACAGGGACGGAGCTTTCTTT
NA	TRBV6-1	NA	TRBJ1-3	CASSKTGLSGNTIYF	TGTGCCAGCAGTAAGACAGGCCTCTCTGGAAACACCATATATTTT
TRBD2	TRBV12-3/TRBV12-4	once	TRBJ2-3	CASRVAGPGPDTQYF	TGTGCCAGCAGGGTAGCGGGGCCGGGCCCAGATACGCAGTATTTT
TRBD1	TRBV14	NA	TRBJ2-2	CASQGAALTGELFF	TGTGCCAGCCAGGGGGCAGCACTCACCGGGGAGCTGTTTTTT
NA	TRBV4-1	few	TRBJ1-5	CASSQETGSNQPQHF	TGCGCCAGCAGCCAAGAAACAGGGAGCAATCAGCCCCAGCATTTT
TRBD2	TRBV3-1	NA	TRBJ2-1	CASSQDRGLGEFF	TGTGCCAGCAGCCAAGATCGGGGACTAGGGGAGTTCTTC
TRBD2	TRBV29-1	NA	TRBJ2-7	CSVGGLVGYEQYF	TGCAGCGTTGGGGGACTAGTGGGCTACGAGCAGTACTTC
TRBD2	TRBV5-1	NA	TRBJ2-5	CASSLGLAGGTQETQYF	TGCGCCAGCAGCTTGGGACTAGCGGGAGGGACCCAAGAGACCCAGTACTTC
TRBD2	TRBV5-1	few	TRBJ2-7	CASSIIAGDSDEQYF	TGCGCCAGCAGCATTATAGCGGGAGACTCCGACGAGCAGTACTTC
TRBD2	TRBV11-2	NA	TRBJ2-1	CASSLVLGLAGGYNEQFF	TGTGCCAGCAGCTTAGTTCTGGGACTAGCGGGAGGGTACAATGAGCAGTTCTTC
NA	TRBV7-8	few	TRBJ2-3	CASSQEGGWDTQYF	TGTGCCAGCAGCCAAGAGGGGGGTTGGGATACGCAGTATTTT
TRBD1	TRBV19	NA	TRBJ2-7	CASSAKTGSEQYF	TGTGCCAGTAGTGCAAAGACAGGGTCCGAGCAGTACTTC
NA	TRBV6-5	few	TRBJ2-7	CASSYSVGSTYEQYF	TGTGCCAGCAGTTACTCAGTCGGGAGCACCTACGAGCAGTACTTC
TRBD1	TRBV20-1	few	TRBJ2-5	CSALAGGWETQYF	TGCAGCGCCCTGGCAGGGGGCTGGGAGACCCAGTACTTC
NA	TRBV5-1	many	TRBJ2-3	CASSRSTDTQYF	TGTGCCAGTAGCCGGAGCACAGATACGCAGTATTTT
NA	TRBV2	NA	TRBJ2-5	CASSELAGFQETQYF	TGTGCCAGCAGTGAGCTAGCCGGGTTCCAGGAGACCCAGTACTTC
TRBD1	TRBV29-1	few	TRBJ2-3	CSADRGEDTQYF	TGCAGCGCCGACAGGGGCGAGGATACGCAGTATTTT
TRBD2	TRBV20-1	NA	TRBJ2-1	CSARLRTSGYYNEQFF	TGCAGTGCTAGACTCAGGACTAGCGGGTACTACAATGAGCAGTTCTTC
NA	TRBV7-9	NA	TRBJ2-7	CASSSRRTSTYEQYF	TGTGCCAGCAGCTCGCGTCGGACATCGACCTACGAGCAGTACTTC
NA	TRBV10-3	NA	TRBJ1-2	CAIRRVGEDGYTF	TGTGCCATCAGACGGGTAGGGGAAGATGGCTACACCTTC
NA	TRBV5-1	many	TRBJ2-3	CASSLQGRSTDTQYF	TGCGCCAGCAGCTTGCAGGGGCGAAGCACAGATACGCAGTATTTT
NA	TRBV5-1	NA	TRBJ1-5	CASSPGGEGNQPQHF	TGCGCCAGCAGCCCGGGAGGAGAGGGCAATCAGCCCCAGCATTTT